This passage covers 20 T cell receptor beta chains from one sample sequenced in a study of spatial heterogeneity in lung cancer. General study points: Higher tumor mutation counts went along with higher counts of expanded intratumoral alpha and beta TCRs.

TCRdb re-called the 5' RACE reads through MiXCR, storing one row per CDR3 protein. Found here are over 10,000 distinct CDR3 sequences, more than 3.5% of them singletons; the top ten hold 8%. No antigens are known for them. Regarding time point: sample taken at primary tumor resection. Sequencing was performed on lung tumor tissue, taken at surgery. These receptors all come from a male donor with early-stage non-small cell lung cancer.

This clonotype is termed medium-sized. This rearrangement joins TRBV29-1 to TRBJ1-3; D is undetermined. In germline, CDR1 is SQVTM, CDR2 ANQGSEA. The CDR3 totals 14 residues. Trimming removed 8 bases from V and 0 bases from J, with 14 bases in between. The CDR3 nucleotides are TGCAGCATCCTGGTCCCCAGCTCTGGAAACACCATATATTTT. This sequence encodes CSILVPSSGNTIYF. The full variable domain, its missing parts supplied by reference TRBV29-1 and TRBJ1-3, is SAVISQKPSRDICQRGTSLTIQCQVDSQVTMMFWYRQQPGQSLTLIATANQGSEATYESGFVIDKFPISRPNLTFSTLTVSNMSPEDSSIYLCSILVPSSGNTIYFGEGSWLTVV.

By frequency in the sample, this clonotype is medium-sized. V and J are TRBV2 and TRBJ2-1; the match to TRBD2 covers 12 bases. Germline trimming cut 4 bases from V and 6 bases from J; bases unmatched to any gene: 4. This CDR3 contains 15 residues. From germline, CDR1 is SNHLY and CDR2 FYNNEI. The CDR3 spells CASSGGLAGINEQFF. The DNA of the CDR3 is TGTGCCAGCAGTGGAGGACTAGCGGGAATCAATGAGCAGTTCTTC.

This clonotype was seen ten or more times. The V gene is TRBV19, the J gene TRBJ1-6; D call uncertain. The germline V gene has CDR1 LNHDA and CDR2 SQIVND (reference sequence). This CDR3 contains 15 residues. V lost 2 bases and J 5 bases, leaving 10 bases between the germline ends. The CDR3 region has the DNA TGTGCCAGTAGTATAAAGGGTTTCGATAATTCACCCCTCCACTTT. Protein sequence: CASSIKGFDNSPLHF.

In this sample, this clonotype turned up many times. The V and J genes are TRBV7-8 and TRBJ2-5, with D possibly TRBD2 on 5 matching bases. Trimming pared 6 bases from V and 5 bases from J, leaving 16 bases between. From germline, CDR1 is SGHVS and CDR2 FQNEAQ. This CDR3 is 14 amino acids long. CDR3 DNA: TGTGCCAGCAGTGATGGGCGGGTCTCGGAGACCCAGTACTTC. Translation: CASSDGRVSETQYF.

By share of the sample, this clonotype is medium-sized. The chain links TRBV12-3 or TRBV12-4 to TRBJ2-2, with 7 bases aligning to TRBD1. V shed 3 bases and J 5 bases; nucleotides not matched to a gene: 3. The CDR3 is 14 amino acids. The CDR3 DNA reads as TGTGCCAGCAGTTTCGACAGGGTGACCGGGGAGCTGTTTTTT. It is translated as CASSFDRVTGELFF.

This clonotype counts as medium-sized. V gene TRBV27 combines with J gene TRBJ2-2; D might be TRBD1 or TRBD2, each matching 5 bases. Trimming shortened V by 5 bases and J by 0 bases, and 13 bases separated the two germline ends. The CDR3 is made up of 16 amino acids. Per germline, CDR1 MNHEY and CDR2 SMNVEV (reference sequence). CDR3 sequence: CASSTSGTANTGELFF. The CDR3 nucleotides are TGTGCCAGCAGTACCTCCGGGACGGCGAACACCGGGGAGCTGTTTTTT.

Many counts were recorded for this clonotype. This sequence joins TRBV5-1 and TRBJ2-2; D is perhaps TRBD1 (6 bases). Looked up from germline, CDR1 is SGHRS and CDR2 is YFSETQ. The V end lost 4 bases, the J end lost 7 bases, and 20 bases lay between the germline ends. The CDR3 is 16 residues long. CDR3: CASSPQGHRRFGELFF. CDR3 DNA sequence: TGCGCCAGCAGCCCTCAGGGACACCGGAGGTTCGGGGAGCTGTTTTTT.

In its sample, this clonotype was seen a few times. A much bigger clone sits one base away, suggesting this may be a read error. V is TRBV7-3 and J is TRBJ2-3; maybe TRBD2 (6 bases). Germline loops: CDR1 SGHTA, CDR2 FQGTGA. V shed 2 bases and J shed 0 bases, with 15 bases lying between them. The CDR3 spans 17 residues. This chain's CDR3 is CASSLGRGTGSTDTQYF. CDR3 nucleotides: TGTGCCAGCAGCTTAGGTCGGGGGACCGGTAGCACAGATACGCAGTATTTT.

There are many counts of this clonotype. The chain couples TRBV11-2 to TRBJ1-2; 9 positions match TRBD1. J lost 6 bases, V lost 6 bases, and 11 bases had no gene match. The CDR3 totals 15 residues. Per the germline V gene, CDR1 is SGHAT and CDR2 is FQNNGV. The CDR3 DNA reads TGTGCCAGCAGAGCTACAGGGGGCGGTTTTCATGGCTACACCTTC. As protein: CASRATGGGFHGYTF.

This clonotype qualifies as medium-sized. The chain carries TRBV6-5 and TRBJ2-7, with 11 bases fitting TRBD2. Per germline, CDR1 MNHEY and CDR2 SVGAGI. V trimming: 4 bases; J trimming: 3 bases; junction bases outside the gene matches: 5. The CDR3 has 15 residues. The CDR3 spells CASSSPGLADYEQYF. CDR3 coding DNA: TGTGCCAGCAGTTCCCCGGGACTAGCGGACTACGAGCAGTACTTC.

At least ten counts were recorded for this clonotype. The chain joins TRBV5-1 to TRBJ2-5; D call uncertain. Germline assignment: CDR1 SGHRS and CDR2 YFSETQ. CDR3 length equals 14 residues. The V end was cut by 5 bases, the J end by 2 bases, with 13 bases between. The CDR3, as DNA: TGCGCCAGCAGGGCCTTAGTACAACAAGAGACCCAGTACTTC. Its protein product is CASRALVQQETQYF.

This clonotype was counted between two and nine times. The genes are TRBV9 and TRBJ1-1, with D possibly matching TRBD1 (5 bases). Trimming cost V 3 bases and J 3 bases, with 9 bases left between them. The CDR3 consists of 13 residues. The germline gives CDR1 SGDLS, CDR2 YYNGEE. CDR3 amino acids: CASSGGEDTEAFF. Here the CDR3 DNA reads TGTGCCAGCAGCGGAGGGGAGGACACTGAAGCTTTCTTT.

This clonotype has at least ten counts. The genes are TRBV7-9 and TRBJ1-1, with TRBD1 identical over 8 bases. Germline lookup yields CDR1 SEHNR and CDR2 FQNEAQ (reference sequence). The CDR3 spans 15 residues. The V and J ends lost 2 bases and 5 bases, in that order; junction bases with no gene match: 7. In nucleotides, the CDR3 is TGTGCCAGCAGCTTATCTCCACAGGGGGGTACTGAAGCTTTCTTT. Translated: CASSLSPQGGTEAFF.

This clonotype was seen at least ten times. The junction and the germline gene differ at one end; a read error may be behind it. The CDR3 bases are TGTGCCAGCAGCTTAGGCCAGGGTTATATTGGGAGTTGG. This gives the protein CASSLGQGYIGSW. The chain is built from TRBV7-2 and TRBJ1-4; the D gene is possibly TRBD1 (5 bases). CDR3 length: 13 residues. The V gene's germline CDR1 is SGHTA and CDR2 FQGNSA.

In this sample, this clonotype turned up many times. The chain employs TRBV20-1 and TRBJ2-7; D gene uncertain. The V gene's germline CDR1 is DFQATT and CDR2 SNEGSKA (reference sequence). The CDR3 has 11 residues. Trimming took 5 bases from V and 0 from J, leaving 5 bases between them. This CDR3 reads CSAGDSYEQYV. The CDR3 nucleotides are TGCAGTGCTGGGGACTCCTACGAGCAGTACGTC.

This clonotype has ten or more counts. The chain carries TRBV4-3 and TRBJ1-1; a weak D match, TRBD1 (6 bases). This CDR3 contains 16 residues. The germline V gene has CDR1 LGHNA and CDR2 YSLEER. V was shortened by 4 bases and J by 1 base, with 16 bases between the two germline ends. The CDR3 reads CASSPWGGAGNTEAFF. CDR3 DNA sequence: TGCGCCAGCAGCCCCTGGGGGGGGGCAGGGAACACTGAAGCTTTCTTT.

This clonotype has at least ten counts. The J gene is TRBJ2-3, the V gene TRBV12-3 or TRBV12-4; maybe TRBD2 (6 bases). The CDR3 totals 14 residues. The V and J ends lost 7 bases and 3 bases respectively, with 14 bases between them. The CDR3 DNA follows: TGTGCCAGCACCCCCGGCGGGAAAACAGATACGCAGTATTTT. This codes for CASTPGGKTDTQYF.

This clonotype was seen at least ten times. The genes are TRBV6-5 and TRBJ1-5; TRBD1 matches 7 bases. J lost 5 bases, V lost 3 bases, and 4 bases had no gene match. Germline loops: CDR1 MNHEY, CDR2 SVGAGI. The CDR3 totals 14 residues. The CDR3 DNA sequence: TGTGCCAGCAGTTATTCCGGGACAGATCAGCCCCAGCATTTT. Its protein is CASSYSGTDQPQHF.

This clonotype qualifies as medium-sized. The gene calls are TRBV5-8 and TRBJ2-1, with a weak D call TRBD2 (5 bases). This CDR3 is built from 14 residues. CDR1 is SGHTS and CDR2 is YDEGEE in the germline V gene. V was pared by 0 bases and J by 9 bases, with 13 bases between. The CDR3 loop reads CASSLGLRSGEQFF. The CDR3 DNA reads as TGTGCCAGCAGCTTGGGACTAAGGTCCGGTGAGCAGTTCTTC.

This clonotype is medium-sized in the sample. This chain joins TRBV7-2 and TRBJ2-3; 14 bases line up with TRBD2. The CDR3 contains 17 residues. The ends lost 4 bases at V and 0 bases at J; junction bases unmatched: 3. The germline CDR1 and CDR2 sequences are SGHTA and FQGNSA. The DNA of the CDR3 is TGTGCCAGCAGCTCGGGACTAGCGGGAGTTAGCACAGATACGCAGTATTTT. Translation gives CASSSGLAGVSTDTQYF.